This T cell receptor beta chain derives from a study of T cells in Graves' hyperthyroidism and ophthalmopathy. Stable hyperthyroidism: no ophthalmopathy progression over 18 months of follow-up. With a duration under 2 months, the hyperthyroidism was newly diagnosed in patients aged 18 to 65. Patients showing uncontrolled infection, other autoimmune disease, pregnancy or lactation were ineligible. Diagnosis rested on symptoms, serum thyroxine and TRAb, thyroid ultrasound, and orbital computed tomography. This clonotype showed up many times. CDR3 length equals 13 residues. Germline CDR1 is SGDLS and CDR2 is YYNGEE. Between the trimmed V and J ends, which lost 3 bases and 0 bases, there was a span of 7 bases. The investigators amplified TCR beta CDR3 regions from RNA transcripts. The HTBI set primed first-round TCR CDR3 RT-PCR. TCRdb reprocessed the multiplex PCR reads via MiXCR and lists one record per CDR3 protein. The sample contains under 650,000 distinct CDR3 sequences, around 15% of which appear only once.

This receptor was identified in a woman aged 25 to 39 with Graves' hyperthyroidism. This sequence joins TRBV9 and TRBJ2-7; the D is unclear. The sample comprised blood. CDR3 DNA sequence: TGTGCCAGCAGCGGAAGGGTCTCCTACGAGCAGTACTTC. Protein: CASSGRVSYEQYF. The variable domain in full, with the rest retrieved from reference TRBV9 and TRBJ2-7, is DSGVTQTPKHLITATGQRVTLRCSPRSGDLSVYWYQQSLDQGLQFLIQYYNGEERAKGNILERFSAQQFPDLHSELNLSSLELGDSALYFCASSGRVSYEQYFGPGTRLTVT.